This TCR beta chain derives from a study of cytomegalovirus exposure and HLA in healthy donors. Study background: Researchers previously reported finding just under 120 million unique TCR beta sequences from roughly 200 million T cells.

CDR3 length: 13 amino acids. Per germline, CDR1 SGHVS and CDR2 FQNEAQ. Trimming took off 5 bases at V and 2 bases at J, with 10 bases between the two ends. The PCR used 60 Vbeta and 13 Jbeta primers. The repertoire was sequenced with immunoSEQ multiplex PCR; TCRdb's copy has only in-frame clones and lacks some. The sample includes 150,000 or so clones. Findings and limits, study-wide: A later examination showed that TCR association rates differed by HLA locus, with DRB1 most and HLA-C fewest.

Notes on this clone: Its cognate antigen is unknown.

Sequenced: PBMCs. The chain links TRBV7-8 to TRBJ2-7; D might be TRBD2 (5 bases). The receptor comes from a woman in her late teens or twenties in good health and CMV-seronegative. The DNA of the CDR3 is TGTGCCAGCAGCCAGCGGTCCACCTACGAGCAGTACGTC. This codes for CASSQRSTYEQYV.